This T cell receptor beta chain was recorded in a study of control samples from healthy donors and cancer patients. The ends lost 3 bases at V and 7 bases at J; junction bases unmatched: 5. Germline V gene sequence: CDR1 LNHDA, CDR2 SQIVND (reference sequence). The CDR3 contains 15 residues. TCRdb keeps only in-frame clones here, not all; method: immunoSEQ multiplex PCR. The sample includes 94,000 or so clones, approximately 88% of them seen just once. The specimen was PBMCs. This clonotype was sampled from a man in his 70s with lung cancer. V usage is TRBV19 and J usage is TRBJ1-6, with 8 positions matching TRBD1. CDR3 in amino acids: CASSIRQGINSPLHF. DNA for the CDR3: TGTGCCAGTAGTATTCGACAGGGGATCAATTCACCCCTCCACTTT. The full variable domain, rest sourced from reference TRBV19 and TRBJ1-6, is DGGITQSPKYLFRKEGQNVTLSCEQNLNHDAMYWYRQDPGQGLRLIYYSQIVNDFQKGDIAEGYSVSREKKESFPLTVTSAQKNPTAFYLCASSIRQGINSPLHFGNGTRLTVT.